This T cell receptor beta chain was profiled in a study of molecular identifiers for immune sequencing clone quantification. About the study: Five aliquots were made in replicates from the RNA of about 20,000 or 100,000 naive CD8 cells, and four were sequenced.

TCRdb reprocessed the PCR reads via MiXCR and lists one record per CDR3 protein. The sample includes about 630,000 distinct CDR3 sequences, over 25% of them seen just once. CDR3 length equals 15 residues. Germline V gives CDR1 SNHLY, CDR2 FYNNEI. The V gene lost 1 base and the J gene lost 0 bases, with 7 bases spanning the gap. This clonotype was counted at least ten times. Sequenced material: naive CD8+ T cells from blood, with Jurkat cell RNA spiked in. Regarding subset: FACS-sorted CD8+CD4-CCR7+CD45RA+ naive T cells. This sequence joins TRBV2 and TRBJ1-5; D unclear. This receptor was identified in a human donor in good health. Some libraries in this study had Jurkat cell RNA spiked in. The CDR3 is CASSEEGYSNQPQHF. The CDR3 DNA follows: TGTGCCAGCAGTGAAGAAGGGTATAGCAATCAGCCCCAGCATTTT.